The 29 T cell receptor beta chains given below trace back to one sample, sequenced in a study of shared clonotypes between healthy human individuals. Sequenced by immunoSEQ multiplex PCR; TCRdb stores in-frame clones only, minus some. This table has over a million clones, about 70% appearing once. The sample was memory CD4+ T cells sorted from blood. Indicated subset: CD45RA-negative fraction. Source of these receptors: a man aged 18 to 35 in good health.

V gene TRBV19 combines with J gene TRBJ2-2, with 7 nucleotides matching TRBD1. V was pared by 4 bases and J by 3 bases, with 14 bases of the junction left unmatched. Germline CDR1 LNHDA, CDR2 SQIVND (reference sequence). The CDR3 is made up of 18 amino acids. CDR3 in DNA: TGTGCCAGTAGTAAAAGACTGACAGGGTCCGCTTACACCGGGGAGCTGTTTTTT. Protein product: CASSKRLTGSAYTGELFF.

There are a few counts of this clone. The chain is built from TRBV7-9 and TRBJ2-1; tentatively, D is TRBD2 (5 bases). The germline V and J ends were trimmed by 2 bases and 9 bases, with 11 bases remaining between them. The CDR3 runs 13 residues. Germline-derived CDR1 and CDR2 are SEHNR and FQNEAQ (reference sequence). CDR3 in DNA: TGTGCCAGCAGCTTACCCGGACTGGGTGAGCAGTTCTTC. It yields the protein CASSLPGLGEQFF.

This clone appeared many times. The identical CDR3 is also encoded by other nucleotide sequences in the sample. The V gene is TRBV5-1, the J gene TRBJ2-3; D gene uncertain. The germline gives CDR1 SGHRS, CDR2 YFSETQ. V was shortened by 0 bases and J by 2 bases, with 7 bases between the two germline ends. The CDR3 consists of 14 residues. CDR3 in DNA: TGCGCCAGCAGCTTGGGTGGGAACACAGATACGCAGTATTTT. It codes for CASSLGGNTDTQYF.

The chain recombines TRBV7-2 with TRBJ1-2; the match to TRBD1 covers 7 bases. The trim removed 5 bases at V and 7 bases at J, leaving 13 bases unmatched. The CDR3 length is 15 residues. CDR1 SGHTA and CDR2 FQGNSA come from the germline V gene. In nucleotides, the CDR3 is TGTGCCAGCAGCCCACTCGGACAGGCCCTAAGTGGCTACACCTTC. It codes for CASSPLGQALSGYTF.

The rearrangement links TRBV7-9 to TRBJ2-3; D possibly corresponds to TRBD2 (7 bases). CDR3 length: 16 residues. Trimming pared 4 bases from V and 0 bases from J, leaving 14 bases between. The V gene's germline CDR1 is SEHNR and CDR2 FQNEAQ (reference sequence). CDR3 protein: CASSSGGRDSTDTQYF. Here the CDR3 DNA reads TGTGCCAGCAGCTCGGGGGGCCGGGACAGCACAGATACGCAGTATTTT.

The rearrangement links TRBV6-6 to TRBJ2-7; no clear D gene. The germline CDR1 and CDR2 sequences are MNHNY and SVGAGI (reference sequence). The CDR3 has 15 amino acids. V lost 0 bases and J 0 bases, leaving 9 bases between the germline ends. DNA of the CDR3: TGTGCCAGCAGTTACTCAGGACCCAGCTCCTACGAGCAGTACTTC. Translation gives CASSYSGPSSYEQYF.

The rearrangement joins TRBV5-1 to TRBJ1-1, with D hard to call. The length of the CDR3 is 12 residues. CDR1 and CDR2 from the germline V gene are SGHRS and YFSETQ. Trimming left V 4 bases short and J 4 bases short, with 8 bases between. For the CDR3, the DNA is TGCGCCAGCAGCGCGGGGAGCACTGAAGCTTTCTTT. Translation: CASSAGSTEAFF.

This clone was counted once. The chain recombines TRBV6-5 with TRBJ2-1, with 7 bases lining up with TRBD1. The CDR3 is 15 amino acids. Losses at the gene ends were 8 bases for V and 0 bases for J; bases not matched to a gene: 7. Germline CDR1 reads MNHEY; CDR2 reads SVGAGI. The CDR3 reads CASGRDSSSYNEQFF. The CDR3 bases are TGTGCCAGCGGCCGGGACAGTAGCTCCTACAATGAGCAGTTCTTC.

The CDR3 loop is CDSRASANPYEQYF. The CDR3 region has the DNA TGTGACTCGCGGGCCAGTGCTAACCCCTACGAGCAGTACTTC. The chain has TRBV19 and TRBJ2-7; TRBD2 is a possible D gene (5 bases). The CDR3 contains 14 residues. The germline V gene encodes CDR1 LNHDA and CDR2 SQIVND (reference sequence).

This rearrangement joins TRBV5-5 to TRBJ2-7, with 8 bases that match TRBD2. This CDR3 comprises 17 residues. Germline V gene sequence: CDR1 SGHKS, CDR2 YYEKEE (reference sequence). J lost 2 bases, V lost 0 bases, and 10 bases had no gene match. The CDR3 reads CASSLEWLAGGTYEQYF. DNA of the CDR3: TGTGCCAGCAGCTTGGAGTGGTTGGCGGGAGGCACCTACGAGCAGTACTTC.

Points on this clone: This specimen includes other DNA sequences encoding the same CDR3. V gene TRBV30 combines with J gene TRBJ2-7; D may be TRBD2 (6 bases). Trimming took off 0 bases at V and 1 base at J, with 10 bases between the two ends. This CDR3 is built from 14 residues. Looked up from germline, CDR1 is GTSNPN and CDR2 is SVGIG (reference sequence). CDR3 coding DNA: TGTGCCTGGAGTGTACTCGGGGGATCCTACGAGCAGTACTTC. Protein: CAWSVLGGSYEQYF.

The chain is built from TRBV10-3 and TRBJ1-1; D gene uncertain. CDR3 size: 11 residues. Looked up from germline, CDR1 is ENHRY and CDR2 is SYGVKD. The V and J ends lost 4 bases and 6 bases respectively, with 6 bases between them. The CDR3 loop is CAISAGSEAFF. CDR3 DNA sequence: TGTGCCATCAGTGCGGGGTCTGAAGCTTTCTTT.

The chain has TRBV27 and TRBJ2-7; 8 positions agree with TRBD1. Germline lookup yields CDR1 MNHEY and CDR2 SMNVEV (reference sequence). J gave up 4 bases and V 7 bases, and 12 bases lay outside the gene matches. The CDR3 is 15 residues long. The CDR3 DNA reads TGTGCCAGCATGATGGCAGGGGGCGCGTCTTACGAGCAGTACTTC. Translated: CASMMAGGASYEQYF.

The chain couples TRBV19 to TRBJ2-7, with 7 bases lining up with TRBD1. The CDR3 covers 14 residues. CDR1 LNHDA and CDR2 SQIVND come from the germline V gene (reference sequence). Trimming cost V 3 bases and J 4 bases; bases outside gene matches: 6. As DNA, the CDR3 is TGTGCCAGTAGTATTCCAAGGACAGGTTACGAGCAGTACTTC. Encoded protein: CASSIPRTGYEQYF.

The genes are TRBV15 and TRBJ1-4; D is perhaps TRBD1 (6 bases). Germline CDR1 LNHNV, CDR2 YYDKDF (reference sequence). The CDR3 spans 14 residues. The V gene lost 7 bases and the J gene lost 5 bases, with 14 bases spanning the gap. In DNA form, the CDR3 reads TGTGCCACCAATCCGGGACATACGAATGAAAAACTGTTTTTT. This sequence encodes CATNPGHTNEKLFF.

This clone was found a few times. The V gene is TRBV25-1, the J gene TRBJ2-5, with D possibly TRBD2 on 6 matching bases. The length of the CDR3 is 12 residues. In germline, CDR1 is MGHDK, CDR2 SYGVNS. Trimming pared 7 bases from V and 4 bases from J, leaving 10 bases between. DNA of the CDR3: TGTGCCAGCATGCGGAGGGGAGAGACCCAGTACTTC. This gives the protein CASMRRGETQYF.

This clone occurred once. J is TRBJ2-5 and V is TRBV11-2; the match to TRBD2 covers 7 bases. CDR3 length: 14 amino acids. V gave up 8 bases and J gave up 2 bases; unmatched junction bases: 8. Germline V lookup: CDR1 SGHAT, CDR2 FQNNGV. The DNA for the CDR3 is TGTGCCAGCGGCGTCCCCGGGAGGCAAGAGACCCAGTACTTC. Translation gives CASGVPGRQETQYF.

This clone was observed a single time. The V gene is TRBV27, the J gene TRBJ2-5; 7 nucleotides line up with TRBD2. The CDR3 spans 14 residues. Germline CDR1 and CDR2: MNHEY and SMNVEV (reference sequence). Trimming removed 1 base from V and 4 bases from J; junction bases left unmatched: 3. The CDR3 reads CASSLLGGLETQYF. DNA of the CDR3: TGTGCCAGCAGTTTATTGGGGGGGTTAGAGACCCAGTACTTC.

There are many counts of this clone. This sequence joins TRBV19 and TRBJ2-3; a possible D gene is TRBD2 (6 bases). Trimming left V 4 bases short and J 2 bases short, with 19 bases between. Germline V gene sequence: CDR1 LNHDA, CDR2 SQIVND (reference sequence). There are 17 residues in the CDR3. The CDR3, as DNA: TGTGCCAGTAGTACCCGGTGGCGAGGGACTTCCACAGATACGCAGTATTTT. Residues: CASSTRWRGTSTDTQYF.

The CDR3, as DNA: TGTGCCACCAGCAGGTCCAGGAACTACGAGCAGTACTTC. This sequence encodes CATSRSRNYEQYF. The rearrangement joins TRBV15 to TRBJ2-7; D ambiguous. The V end lost 3 bases, the J end lost 3 bases, and 9 bases lay between the germline ends. The CDR3 is made up of 13 amino acids. CDR1 and CDR2 from the germline V gene are LNHNV and YYDKDF (reference sequence).

About this clone: The junction departs from germline at one end; a sequencing error may be responsible. The V and J genes are TRBV7-7 and TRBJ2-5; 11 positions match TRBD1. The CDR3 contains 15 residues. Germline V gives CDR1 SSHAT, CDR2 FNYEAQ (reference sequence). The CDR3 region has the DNA TGTGCTAGCAGCTTAGGACAGGGGGCGTGGGAGACCCAGTACTTC. Translation gives CASSLGQGAWETQYF.

The V gene is TRBV6-6, the J gene TRBJ1-4, with D possibly being TRBD1 (5 bases). From germline, CDR1 is MNHNY and CDR2 SVGAGI (reference sequence). V gave up 4 bases and J gave up 4 bases, with 13 bases separating them. CDR3 length: 15 amino acids. The CDR3 loop reads CASSSHDSNNEKLFF. The CDR3 DNA follows: TGTGCCAGCAGTTCCCACGACAGTAATAATGAAAAACTGTTTTTT.

V usage is TRBV7-9 and J usage is TRBJ1-5; D unresolved. CDR3 length equals 15 residues. Looked up from germline, CDR1 is SEHNR and CDR2 is FQNEAQ (reference sequence). V lost 0 bases to trimming and J lost 5 bases, with 11 bases between them. The CDR3, as DNA: TGTGCCAGCAGCTTAGCGATGTCGGGCGATCAGCCCCAGCATTTT. It codes for CASSLAMSGDQPQHF.

The chain recombines TRBV7-9 with TRBJ1-3; 7 bases are shared with TRBD1. This CDR3 spans 14 amino acids. The germline gives CDR1 SEHNR, CDR2 FQNEAQ (reference sequence). The junction had 8 bases not matched to a gene; V was cut back by 4 bases and J by 8 bases. The DNA for the CDR3 is TGTGCCAGCAGCTCTTACAGGGGTACAGACACCATATATTTT. Residues: CASSSYRGTDTIYF.

This sequence joins TRBV6-1 and TRBJ2-5; D is uncertain. With 3 bases removed from V and 3 bases from J, the gap between germline ends came to 2 bases. CDR3 length equals 11 residues. CDR1 MNHNS and CDR2 SASEGT come from the germline V gene. The CDR3 loop is CASSEKETQYF. The CDR3 coding sequence is TGTGCCAGCAGTGAGAAAGAGACCCAGTACTTC.

This chain links TRBV5-1 with TRBJ1-1; a possible D gene is TRBD1 (5 bases). Germline assignment: CDR1 SGHRS and CDR2 YFSETQ. The CDR3 has 16 amino acids. Trimming cost V 0 bases and J 1 base, with 13 bases left between them. The CDR3 DNA reads TGCGCCAGCAGCTTGGGGATCCAGGGAGGGAACACTGAAGCTTTCTTT. It is translated as CASSLGIQGGNTEAFF.

The chain links TRBV9 to TRBJ2-2; TRBD1 aligns across 8 bases. Germline values: CDR1 SGDLS, CDR2 YYNGEE. The CDR3 runs 17 residues. The V and J ends lost 3 bases and 4 bases, in that order; junction bases with no gene match: 11. CDR3 sequence reads: CASSARSGTGSTGELFF. CDR3 nucleotide sequence: TGTGCCAGCAGCGCTCGATCTGGGACAGGAAGCACCGGGGAGCTGTTTTTT. Full variable domain (missing parts from reference TRBV9 and TRBJ2-2): DSGVTQTPKHLITATGQRVTLRCSPRSGDLSVYWYQQSLDQGLQFLIQYYNGEERAKGNILERFSAQQFPDLHSELNLSSLELGDSALYFCASSARSGTGSTGELFFGEGSRLTVL.

This clone occurred once. The chain combines TRBV5-1 with TRBJ2-3, with 16 bases lining up with TRBD2. Germline loops: CDR1 SGHRS, CDR2 YFSETQ. The CDR3 length is 18 residues. After removal of 4 bases from V and 0 bases from J, the junction contained 5 bases not matched to a gene. The chain's CDR3 is CASSPGLAGGSSTDTQYF. In nucleotides, the CDR3 is TGCGCCAGCAGCCCGGGACTAGCGGGAGGGTCTAGCACAGATACGCAGTATTTT.

The chain has TRBV10-3 and TRBJ2-6, with TRBD1 as a possible D gene (5 bases). Germline CDR1 ENHRY, CDR2 SYGVKD. V lost 2 bases, J lost 0 bases, and 8 bases lay in between. The CDR3 spans 16 residues. The CDR3 DNA is TGTGCCATCAGTGAGGGAACAGGCTCTGGGGCCAACGTCCTGACTTTC. It codes for CAISEGTGSGANVLTF.